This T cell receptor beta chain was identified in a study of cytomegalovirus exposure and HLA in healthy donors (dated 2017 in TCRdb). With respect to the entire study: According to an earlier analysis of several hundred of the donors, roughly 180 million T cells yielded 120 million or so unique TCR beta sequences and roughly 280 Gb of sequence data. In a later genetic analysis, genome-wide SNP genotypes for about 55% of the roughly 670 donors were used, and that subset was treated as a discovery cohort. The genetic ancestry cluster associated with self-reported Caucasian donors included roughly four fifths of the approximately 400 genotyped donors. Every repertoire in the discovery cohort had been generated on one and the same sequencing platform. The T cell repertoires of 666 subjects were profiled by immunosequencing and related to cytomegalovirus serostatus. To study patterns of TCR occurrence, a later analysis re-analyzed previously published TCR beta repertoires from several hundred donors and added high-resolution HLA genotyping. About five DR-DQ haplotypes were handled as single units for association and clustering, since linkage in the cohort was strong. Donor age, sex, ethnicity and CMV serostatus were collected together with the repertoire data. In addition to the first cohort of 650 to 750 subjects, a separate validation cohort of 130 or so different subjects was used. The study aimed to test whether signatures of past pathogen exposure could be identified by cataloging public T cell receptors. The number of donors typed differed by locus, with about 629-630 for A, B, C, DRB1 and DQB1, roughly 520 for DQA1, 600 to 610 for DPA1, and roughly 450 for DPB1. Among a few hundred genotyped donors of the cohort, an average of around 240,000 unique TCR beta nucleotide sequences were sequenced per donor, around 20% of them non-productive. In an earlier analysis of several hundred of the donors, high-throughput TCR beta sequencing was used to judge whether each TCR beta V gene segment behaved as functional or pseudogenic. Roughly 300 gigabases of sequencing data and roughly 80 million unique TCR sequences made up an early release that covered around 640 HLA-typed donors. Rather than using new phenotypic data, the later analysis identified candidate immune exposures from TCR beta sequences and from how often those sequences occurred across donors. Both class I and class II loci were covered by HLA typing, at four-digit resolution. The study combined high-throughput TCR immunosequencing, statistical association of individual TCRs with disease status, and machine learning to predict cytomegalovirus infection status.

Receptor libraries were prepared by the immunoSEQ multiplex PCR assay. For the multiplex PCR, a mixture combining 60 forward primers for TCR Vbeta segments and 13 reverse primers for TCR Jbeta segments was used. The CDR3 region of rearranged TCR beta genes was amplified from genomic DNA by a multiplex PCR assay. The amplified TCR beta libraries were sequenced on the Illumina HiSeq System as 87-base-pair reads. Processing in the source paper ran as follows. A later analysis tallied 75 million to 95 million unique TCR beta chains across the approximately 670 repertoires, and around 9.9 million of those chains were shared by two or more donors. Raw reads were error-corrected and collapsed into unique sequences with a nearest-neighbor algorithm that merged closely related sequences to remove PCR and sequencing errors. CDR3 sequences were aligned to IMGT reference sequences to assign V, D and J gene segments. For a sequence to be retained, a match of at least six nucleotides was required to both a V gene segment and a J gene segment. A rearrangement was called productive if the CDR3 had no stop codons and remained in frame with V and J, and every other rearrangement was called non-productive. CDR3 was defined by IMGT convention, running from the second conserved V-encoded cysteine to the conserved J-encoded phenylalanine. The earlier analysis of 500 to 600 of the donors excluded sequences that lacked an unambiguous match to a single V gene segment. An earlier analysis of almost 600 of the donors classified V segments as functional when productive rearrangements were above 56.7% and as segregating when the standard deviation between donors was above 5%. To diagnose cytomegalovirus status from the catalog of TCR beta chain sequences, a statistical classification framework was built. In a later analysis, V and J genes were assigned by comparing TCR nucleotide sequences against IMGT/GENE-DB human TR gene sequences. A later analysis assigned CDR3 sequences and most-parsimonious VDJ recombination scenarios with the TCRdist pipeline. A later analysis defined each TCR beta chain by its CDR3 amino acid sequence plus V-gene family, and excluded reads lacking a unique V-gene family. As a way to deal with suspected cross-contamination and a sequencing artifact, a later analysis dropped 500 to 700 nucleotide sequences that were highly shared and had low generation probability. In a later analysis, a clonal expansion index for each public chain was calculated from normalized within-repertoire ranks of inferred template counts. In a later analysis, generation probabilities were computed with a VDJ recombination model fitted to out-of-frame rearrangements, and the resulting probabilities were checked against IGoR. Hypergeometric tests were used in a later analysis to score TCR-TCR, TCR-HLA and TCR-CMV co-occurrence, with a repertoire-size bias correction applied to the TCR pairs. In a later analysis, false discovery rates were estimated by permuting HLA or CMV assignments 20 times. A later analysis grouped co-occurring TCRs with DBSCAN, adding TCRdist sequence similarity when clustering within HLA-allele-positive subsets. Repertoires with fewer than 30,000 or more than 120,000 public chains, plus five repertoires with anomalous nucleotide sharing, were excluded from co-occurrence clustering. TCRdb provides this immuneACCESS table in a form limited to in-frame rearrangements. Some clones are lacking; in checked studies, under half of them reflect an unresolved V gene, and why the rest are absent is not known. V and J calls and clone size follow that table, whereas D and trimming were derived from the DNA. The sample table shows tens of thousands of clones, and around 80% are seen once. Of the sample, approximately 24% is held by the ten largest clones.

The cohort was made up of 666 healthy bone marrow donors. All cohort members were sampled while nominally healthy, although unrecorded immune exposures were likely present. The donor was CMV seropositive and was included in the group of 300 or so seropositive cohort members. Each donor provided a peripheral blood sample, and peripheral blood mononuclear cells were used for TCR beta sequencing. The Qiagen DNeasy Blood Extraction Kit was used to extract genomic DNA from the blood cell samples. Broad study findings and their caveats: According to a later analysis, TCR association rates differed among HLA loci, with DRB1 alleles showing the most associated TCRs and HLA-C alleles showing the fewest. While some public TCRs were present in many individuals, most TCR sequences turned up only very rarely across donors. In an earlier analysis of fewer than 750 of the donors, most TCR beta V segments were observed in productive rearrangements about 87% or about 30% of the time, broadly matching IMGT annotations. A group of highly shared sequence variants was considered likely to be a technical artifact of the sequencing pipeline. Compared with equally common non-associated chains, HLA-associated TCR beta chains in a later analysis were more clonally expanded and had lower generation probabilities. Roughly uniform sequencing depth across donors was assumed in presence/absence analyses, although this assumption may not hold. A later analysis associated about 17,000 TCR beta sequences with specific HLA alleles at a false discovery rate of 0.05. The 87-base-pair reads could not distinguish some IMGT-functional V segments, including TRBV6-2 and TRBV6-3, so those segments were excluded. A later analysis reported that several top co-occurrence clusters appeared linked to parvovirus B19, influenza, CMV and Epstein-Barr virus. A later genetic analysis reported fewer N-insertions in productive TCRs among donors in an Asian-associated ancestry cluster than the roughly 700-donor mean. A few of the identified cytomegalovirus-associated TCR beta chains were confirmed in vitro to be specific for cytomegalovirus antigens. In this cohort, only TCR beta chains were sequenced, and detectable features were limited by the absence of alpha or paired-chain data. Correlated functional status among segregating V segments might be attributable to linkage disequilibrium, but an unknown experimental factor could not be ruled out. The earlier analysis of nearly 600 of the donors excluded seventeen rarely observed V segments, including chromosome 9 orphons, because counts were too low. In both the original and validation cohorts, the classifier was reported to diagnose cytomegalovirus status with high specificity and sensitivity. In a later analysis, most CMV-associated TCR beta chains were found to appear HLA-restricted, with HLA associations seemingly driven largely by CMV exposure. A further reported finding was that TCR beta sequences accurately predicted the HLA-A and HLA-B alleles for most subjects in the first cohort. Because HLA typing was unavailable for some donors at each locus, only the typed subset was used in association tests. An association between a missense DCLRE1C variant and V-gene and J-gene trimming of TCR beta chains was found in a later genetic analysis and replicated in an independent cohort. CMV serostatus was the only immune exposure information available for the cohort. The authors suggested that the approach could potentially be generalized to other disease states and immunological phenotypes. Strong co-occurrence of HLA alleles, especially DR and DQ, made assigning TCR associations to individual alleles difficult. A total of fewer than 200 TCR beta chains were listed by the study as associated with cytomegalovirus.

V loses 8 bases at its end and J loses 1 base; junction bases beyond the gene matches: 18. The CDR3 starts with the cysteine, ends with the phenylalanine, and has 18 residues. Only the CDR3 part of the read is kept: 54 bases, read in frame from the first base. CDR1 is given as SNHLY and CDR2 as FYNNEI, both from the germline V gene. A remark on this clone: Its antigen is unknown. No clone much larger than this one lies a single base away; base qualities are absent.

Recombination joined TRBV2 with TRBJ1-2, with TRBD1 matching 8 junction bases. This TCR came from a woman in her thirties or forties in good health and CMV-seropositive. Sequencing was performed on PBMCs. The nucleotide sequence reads TGTGCCAGCCGATCTCTCACCGGGGGACAGGAGAATAACTATGGCTACACCTTC. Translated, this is CASRSLTGGQENNYGYTF.